This T cell receptor beta chain was captured in a study of blood T cell repertoires in COVID-19. For the study at large: PBMCs, B-cell-depleted T cells, or T cells provided the cDNA or gDNA that made up the material.

TCRdb's table, derived via immunoSEQ multiplex PCR, lists solely in-frame clones and lacks some. The data hold 90,000 to 100,000 clones, with over 80% observed a single time. Losses at the gene ends were 5 bases for V and 2 bases for J; bases not matched to a gene: 9. This CDR3 is built from 16 residues. The germline V gene has CDR1 SGHAT and CDR2 FQNNGV. The origin of this receptor is a man aged 65-85 years with active or convalescent COVID-19. The chain is built from TRBV11-2 and TRBJ2-3, with TRBD2 matching over 8 bases. Specimen: peripheral blood. The CDR3 DNA reads TGTGCCAGCAGCATCAACGGGGGGGCTATCACAGATACGCAGTATTTT. This gives the protein CASSINGGAITDTQYF.